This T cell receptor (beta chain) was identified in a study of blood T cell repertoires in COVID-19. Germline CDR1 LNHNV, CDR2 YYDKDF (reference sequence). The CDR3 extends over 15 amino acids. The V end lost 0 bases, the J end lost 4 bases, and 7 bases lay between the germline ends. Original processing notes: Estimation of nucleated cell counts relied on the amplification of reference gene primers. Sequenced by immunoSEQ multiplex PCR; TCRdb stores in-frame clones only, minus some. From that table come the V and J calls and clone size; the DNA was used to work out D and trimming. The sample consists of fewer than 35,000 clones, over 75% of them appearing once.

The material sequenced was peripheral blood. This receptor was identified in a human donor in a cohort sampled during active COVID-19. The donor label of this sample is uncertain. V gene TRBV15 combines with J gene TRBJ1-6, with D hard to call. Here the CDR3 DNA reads TGTGCCACCAGCAGAGAGGCAGGTTATAATTCACCCCTCCACTTT. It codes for CATSREAGYNSPLHF.